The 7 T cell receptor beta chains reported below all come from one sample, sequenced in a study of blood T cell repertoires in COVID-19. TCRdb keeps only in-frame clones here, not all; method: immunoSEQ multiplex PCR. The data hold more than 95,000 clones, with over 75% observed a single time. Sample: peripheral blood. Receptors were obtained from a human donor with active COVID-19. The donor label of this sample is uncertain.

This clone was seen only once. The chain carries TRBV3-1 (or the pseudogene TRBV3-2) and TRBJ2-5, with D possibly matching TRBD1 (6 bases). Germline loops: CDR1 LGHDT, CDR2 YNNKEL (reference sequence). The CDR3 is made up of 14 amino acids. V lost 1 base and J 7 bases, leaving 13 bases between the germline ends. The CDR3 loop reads CASSQAQGYRTQYF. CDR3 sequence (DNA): TGTGCCAGCAGCCAAGCCCAGGGGTATAGGACCCAGTACTTC.

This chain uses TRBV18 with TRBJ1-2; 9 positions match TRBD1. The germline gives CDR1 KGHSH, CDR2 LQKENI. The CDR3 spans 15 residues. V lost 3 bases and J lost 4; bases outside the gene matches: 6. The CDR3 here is CASSPGQGSLYGYTF. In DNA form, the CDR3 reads TGTGCCAGCTCACCGGGACAGGGCTCCCTCTATGGCTACACCTTC.

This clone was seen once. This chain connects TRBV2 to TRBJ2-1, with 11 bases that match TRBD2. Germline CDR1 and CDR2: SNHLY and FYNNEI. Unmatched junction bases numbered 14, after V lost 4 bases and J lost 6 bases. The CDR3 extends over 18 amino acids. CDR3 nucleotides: TGTGCCAGCAGTGTCCACAACCTGAGACTAGCGGGGATCAATGAGCAGTTCTTC. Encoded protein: CASSVHNLRLAGINEQFF.

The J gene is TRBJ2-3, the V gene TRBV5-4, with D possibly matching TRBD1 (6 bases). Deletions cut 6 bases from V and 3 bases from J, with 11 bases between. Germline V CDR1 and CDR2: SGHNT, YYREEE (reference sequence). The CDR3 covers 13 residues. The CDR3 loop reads CASTRGGTDTQYF. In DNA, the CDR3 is TGTGCCAGCACCAGGGGTGGGACAGATACGCAGTATTTT.

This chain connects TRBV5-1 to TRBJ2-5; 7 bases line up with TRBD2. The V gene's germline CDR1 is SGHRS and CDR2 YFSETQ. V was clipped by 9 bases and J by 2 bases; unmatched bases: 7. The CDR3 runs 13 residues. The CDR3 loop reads CATRGGLQETQYF. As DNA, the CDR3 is TGCGCCACACGCGGGGGATTACAAGAGACCCAGTACTTC.

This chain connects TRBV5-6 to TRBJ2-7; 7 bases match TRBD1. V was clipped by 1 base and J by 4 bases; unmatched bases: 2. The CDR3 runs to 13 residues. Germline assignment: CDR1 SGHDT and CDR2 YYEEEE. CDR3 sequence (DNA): TGTGCCAGCAGCTTGCGCAGGGGGTACGAGCAGTACTTC. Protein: CASSLRRGYEQYF. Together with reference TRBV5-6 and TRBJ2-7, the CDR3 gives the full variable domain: DAGVTQSPTHLIKTRGQQVTLRCSPKSGHDTVSWYQQALGQGPQFIFQYYEEEERQRGNFPDRFSGHQFPNYSSELNVNALLLGDSALYLCASSLRRGYEQYFGPGTRLTVT.

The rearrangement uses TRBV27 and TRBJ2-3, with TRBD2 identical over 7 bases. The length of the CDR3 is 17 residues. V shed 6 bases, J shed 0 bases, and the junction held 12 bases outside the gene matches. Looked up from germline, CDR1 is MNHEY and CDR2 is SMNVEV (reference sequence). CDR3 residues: CASRLTLAASSTDTQYF. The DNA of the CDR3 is TGTGCCAGCAGACTGACTCTAGCGGCATCTAGCACAGATACGCAGTATTTT.